This entry lists 17 T cell receptor beta chains sequenced from one sample in a study of T cells after yellow fever vaccination (dated by TCRdb to the late 2010s). The sample's treatment or condition, from its label and the paper: live attenuated yellow fever vaccine strain. The method behind the library was 5' RACE. The data were produced on an Illumina NovaSeq 6000. The raw public data were reprocessed by TCRdb itself: fastp quality trimming at Q25, MiXCR clonotype calling, in-frame beta chains only. Rows with a matching CDR3 protein are joined into one entry that keeps the most common DNA and genes. The sample table holds a few hundred thousand distinct CDR3 sequences, of which approximately 4% were seen once. 20% to 25% of the sample rests with the top ten. The sample consisted of PBMCs, taken 5 days after the yellow fever booster vaccination. Source of these receptors: a man between 18 and 29 years old who received the YFV17D yellow fever vaccine.

This clonotype came up many times. The J gene is TRBJ1-5, the V gene TRBV4-2, with a weak D call TRBD1 (5 bases). Trimming took off 3 bases at V and 1 base at J, with 7 bases between the two ends. The CDR3 covers 14 residues. In germline, CDR1 is LGHNA, CDR2 YNFKEQ. The CDR3 region has the DNA TGTGCCAGCAGCCATCGGGACAGCAATCAGCCCCAGCATTTT. Translated: CASSHRDSNQPQHF.

This clonotype was recorded at least ten times. The genes are TRBV9 and TRBJ1-5; weak D call: TRBD1 (6 bases). The CDR3 is 15 residues long. Trimming took 0 bases from V and 3 from J, leaving 10 bases between them. Germline V gene data show CDR1 as SGDLS and CDR2 as YYNGEE. For the CDR3, the DNA is TGTGCCAGCAGCGTAGGAGGGGGTGACAATCAGCCCCAGCATTTT. It translates to CASSVGGGDNQPQHF. Full variable domain (rest looked up from reference TRBV9 and TRBJ1-5): DSGVTQTPKHLITATGQRVTLRCSPRSGDLSVYWYQQSLDQGLQFLIQYYNGEERAKGNILERFSAQQFPDLHSELNLSSLELGDSALYFCASSVGGGDNQPQHFGDGTRLSIL.

The CDR3 sequence is CASSRIGLASNEQFF. The CDR3 bases are TGTGCCAGCAGCCGAATCGGACTAGCTTCCAATGAGCAGTTCTTC. The rearrangement links TRBV7-3 to TRBJ2-1, with 8 bases fitting TRBD2. From germline, CDR1 is SGHTA and CDR2 FQGTGA. The CDR3 has 15 residues. The V and J ends lost 5 bases and 6 bases, in that order; junction bases with no gene match: 9.

This clonotype was detected ten times or more. The rearrangement links TRBV18 to TRBJ1-1; D possibly corresponds to TRBD1 (6 bases). Per germline, CDR1 KGHSH and CDR2 LQKENI. Trimming removed 0 bases at V and 0 bases at J, with 8 bases between. The CDR3 contains 15 residues. The DNA for the CDR3 is TGTGCCAGCTCACCACCGAACAGGGTGAACACTGAAGCTTTCTTT. Protein: CASSPPNRVNTEAFF.

This sequence joins TRBV27 and TRBJ2-1; no firm D call. CDR3 size: 10 residues. Trimming stripped 3 bases from V and 10 bases from J, with 4 bases between. Germline lookup yields CDR1 MNHEY and CDR2 SMNVEV (reference sequence). This chain's CDR3 is CASSLEEQFF. The CDR3 DNA reads as TGTGCCAGCAGTTTGGAGGAGCAGTTCTTC.

This chain's CDR3 is CSVLQGGYGYTF. In DNA form, the CDR3 reads TGCAGCGTTCTACAGGGGGGCTATGGCTACACCTTC. The chain carries TRBV29-1 and TRBJ1-2; 8 bases agree with TRBD1. The junction had 3 bases not matched to a gene; V was cut back by 5 bases and J by 4 bases. Per the germline V gene, CDR1 is SQVTM and CDR2 is ANQGSEA. The CDR3 covers 12 residues.

This chain connects TRBV15 to TRBJ2-2; D possibly corresponds to TRBD1 (6 bases). The germline V gene has CDR1 LNHNV and CDR2 YYDKDF (reference sequence). The V and J ends lost 5 bases and 0 bases respectively, with 7 bases between them. The CDR3 totals 14 residues. The CDR3 region is CATSYRANTGELFF. The CDR3 DNA follows: TGTGCCACCAGCTACAGGGCGAACACCGGGGAGCTGTTTTTT.

This clonotype was detected ten times or more. V is TRBV27 and J is TRBJ2-7; D not certain. Germline V gives CDR1 MNHEY, CDR2 SMNVEV (reference sequence). The CDR3 runs to 13 residues. Trimming left V 6 bases short and J 3 bases short, with 12 bases between. Here the CDR3 reads CASSLGVGYEQYV. DNA of the CDR3: TGTGCCAGCAGCTTAGGTGTGGGCTACGAGCAGTACGTC.

This clonotype was counted a few times. CDR3 residues: CSASSLYNEQFF. CDR3 in DNA: TGCAGTGCTTCGTCCCTGTACAATGAGCAGTTCTTC. This chain links TRBV20-1 with TRBJ2-1; D not certain. The germline V gene encodes CDR1 DFQATT and CDR2 SNEGSKA (reference sequence). Trimming took 5 bases from V and 4 from J, leaving 9 bases between them. This CDR3 spans 12 amino acids.

This clonotype has just a few counts. The chain links TRBV7-2 to TRBJ1-1; tentatively, D is TRBD1 (6 bases). CDR3 length: 13 amino acids. With 11 bases removed from V and 3 bases from J, the gap between germline ends came to 16 bases. Germline CDR1 reads SGHTA; CDR2 reads FQGNSA. For the CDR3, the DNA is TGTGCCGAACTCACGGGGGGGCACACTGAAGCTTTCTTT. Translation gives CAELTGGHTEAFF.

This clonotype was detected ten times or more. V gene TRBV7-2 combines with J gene TRBJ1-1; D gene uncertain. The CDR3 contains 12 residues. Germline loops: CDR1 SGHTA, CDR2 FQGNSA. V gave up 1 base and J gave up 6 bases, with 6 bases separating them. Written as DNA, the CDR3 is TGTGCCAGCAGCTTAGAAGCCGCTGAAGCTTTCTTT. Translated: CASSLEAAEAFF.

This clonotype was counted only a few times. This chain joins TRBV14 and TRBJ2-1; 8 nucleotides line up with TRBD1. V gave up 4 bases and J gave up 2 bases; unmatched junction bases: 4. Germline V gene data show CDR1 as SGHDN and CDR2 as FVKESK. The CDR3 consists of 15 residues. CDR3 nucleotides: TGTGCCAGCAGCCGAGGGACAGGTCCCTACAATGAGCAGTTCTTC. It specifies CASSRGTGPYNEQFF.

This chain links TRBV5-6 with TRBJ2-7, with D possibly matching TRBD2 (6 bases). The CDR3 is 15 residues long. V dropped 4 bases and J dropped 2 bases, with 16 bases sitting between them. The germline CDR1 and CDR2 sequences are SGHDT and YYEEEE. CDR3 amino acids: CASSTYSGATYEQYF. The CDR3 nucleotides are TGTGCCAGCAGCACCTATAGCGGTGCTACCTACGAGCAGTACTTC.

This clonotype has ten or more counts. V gene TRBV5-1 combines with J gene TRBJ2-6; possibly TRBD1 or TRBD2 for D (5 bases each). This CDR3 contains 17 residues. V was clipped by 4 bases and J by 2 bases, with 16 bases between them. Germline-derived CDR1 and CDR2 are SGHRS and YFSETQ. Written as DNA, the CDR3 is TGCGCCAGCAGCCGAGATCCTCAGGGACCTGGGGCCAACGTCCTGACTTTC. Translated: CASSRDPQGPGANVLTF.

The chain uses TRBV7-9 and TRBJ2-7; perhaps TRBD2 as D (5 bases). The CDR3 runs to 12 residues. Trimming left V 2 bases short and J 6 bases short, with 8 bases between. The germline gives CDR1 SEHNR, CDR2 FQNEAQ (reference sequence). CDR3 bases: TGTGCCAGCAGCTTACAGGCGGGCGAGCAGTACGTC. Translating gives CASSLQAGEQYV.

This clonotype was detected only a few times. The rearrangement uses TRBV5-1 and TRBJ2-5; a possible D gene is TRBD1 (6 bases). CDR3 length equals 14 residues. CDR1 is SGHRS and CDR2 is YFSETQ in the germline V gene. Trimming stripped 3 bases from V and 1 base from J, with 10 bases between. CDR3 DNA: TGCGCCAGCAGCTGGATGACAGGCCAAGAGACCCAGTACTTC. Its translation: CASSWMTGQETQYF.

This clonotype was seen many times. This chain links TRBV6-5 with TRBJ2-1; TRBD2 matches 7 bases. There are 12 residues in the CDR3. J gave up 2 bases and V 8 bases, and 0 bases lay outside the gene matches. The V gene's germline CDR1 is MNHEY and CDR2 SVGAGI. DNA for the CDR3: TGTGCCAGCCGGGGGGCCTACAATGAGCAGTTCTTC. Translated, it gives CASRGAYNEQFF.